This T cell receptor beta chain was captured in a study of T cells in Graves' hyperthyroidism and ophthalmopathy. Looking at the study overall: At the time of initial diagnosis and before any treatment, peripheral blood was collected.

Between the trimmed V and J ends, which lost 1 base and 3 bases, there was a span of 19 bases. This CDR3 contains 17 residues. Germline CDR1 and CDR2: SGHAT and FQNNGV. Amplification targeted TCR beta CDR3 regions from RNA transcripts. TCR CDR3 regions were first amplified by RT-PCR with HTBI primers. MiXCR, run by TCRdb on the multiplex PCR reads, gives a single entry per CDR3 protein. The sample consists of 300,000 to 450,000 distinct CDR3 sequences, about 15% of them appearing once. Notes on the study in general: Before onset, ophthalmopathy was predicted by the model a median 6.5 months earlier. Blood also carried most thyroid clonotypes expanded above 0.001.

This clonotype showed up many times. Its antigen is currently unknown. This receptor was taken from a woman between 55 and 75 years old with Graves' hyperthyroidism. The rearrangement uses TRBV11-2 and TRBJ2-7; D is perhaps TRBD2 (6 bases). Source material: blood. The CDR3 nucleotides are TGTGCCAGCAGCTTAGGGGGTAGCGGACTCGCGGTCTACGAGCAGTACTTC. It is translated as CASSLGGSGLAVYEQYF.